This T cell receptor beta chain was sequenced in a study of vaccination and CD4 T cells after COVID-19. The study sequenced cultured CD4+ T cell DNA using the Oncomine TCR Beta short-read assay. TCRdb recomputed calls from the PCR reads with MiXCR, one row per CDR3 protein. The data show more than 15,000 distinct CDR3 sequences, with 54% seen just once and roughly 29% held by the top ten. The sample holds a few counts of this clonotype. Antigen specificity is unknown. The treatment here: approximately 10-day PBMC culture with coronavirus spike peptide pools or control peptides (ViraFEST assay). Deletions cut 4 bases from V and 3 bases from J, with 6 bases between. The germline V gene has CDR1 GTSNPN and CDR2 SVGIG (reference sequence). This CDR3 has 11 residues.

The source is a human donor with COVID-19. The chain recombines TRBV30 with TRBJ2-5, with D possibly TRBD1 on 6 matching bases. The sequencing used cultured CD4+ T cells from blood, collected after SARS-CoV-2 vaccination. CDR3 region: CAWTGEETQYF. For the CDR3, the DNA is TGTGCCTGGACAGGGGAAGAGACCCAGTACTTC.